This T cell receptor beta chain was captured by sequencing in a study of T cell responses to AZD1222 COVID-19 vaccine. Whole-study results and caveats: Distributed over spike, vaccine-associated CD4 TCRs predominated at 160-218 and 743-854.

Worth noting for this clone: Its specificity is unknown.

Some clones are missing from TCRdb's copy, which holds only in-frame ones; the method was immunoSEQ multiplex PCR. The sample carries about 69,000 clones, 75% to 90% recorded once. The sequence was collected from an adult who received the AZD1222 COVID-19 vaccine. Sequenced here: peripheral blood, sampled 28 days after the second AZD1222 dose.

CDR3 loop: CASRAGVINQPQHF. The DNA for the CDR3 is TGTGCCAGCAGGGCAGGGGTTATCAATCAGCCCCAGCATTTT. The J gene is TRBJ1-5, the V gene TRBV6-5; TRBD1 might be the D (6 bases). Germline V lookup: CDR1 MNHEY, CDR2 SVGAGI. Trimming left V 6 bases short and J 3 bases short, with 12 bases between. This CDR3 region has 14 residues.